This TCR beta chain came from a study of T cells in Graves' hyperthyroidism and ophthalmopathy. Study-level findings and limits: Appearing also in blood were most of the thyroid clonotypes expanded above 0.001.

This clonotype occurred once. The antigen remains undetermined. Pregnant or lactating patients were excluded, as were those with uncontrolled infection or other autoimmune disease. The study based diagnoses on clinical symptoms, serum thyroxine and TRAb, thyroid ultrasound and orbital computed tomography. This CDR3 is 17 amino acids long. V lost 2 bases to trimming and J lost 5 bases, with 21 bases between them. The germline V gene has CDR1 MDHEN and CDR2 SYDVKM. TCR beta CDR3 region amplification was performed from RNA transcripts. The HTBI set primed first-round TCR CDR3 RT-PCR. TCRdb reprocessed the multiplex PCR reads with MiXCR, giving one entry per CDR3 protein. The data show around 600,000 distinct CDR3 sequences, 12% to 15% seen once.

This clonotype originated in a woman younger than 35 with Graves' ophthalmopathy. Sequenced material: blood. The chain recombines TRBV28 with TRBJ1-2, with a possible D match to TRBD1 (6 bases). CDR3 nucleotide sequence: TGTGCCAGCAGTTTAGTCAGGGGACCCCTCGGAGGGTATGGCTACACCTTC. This gives the protein CASSLVRGPLGGYGYTF.